This T cell receptor beta chain was obtained from a study of memory CD4+ T cells and cytomegalovirus serostatus. Overall study findings and caveats: The CMV-associated TCR signature appears largely within the CD4+ memory repertoire. CD4+ memory repertoires contained about 40% of the roughly 160 reported CMV TCRbeta sequences.

This clone was detected only a few times. What it recognizes is unknown. Sequenced by immunoSEQ multiplex PCR; TCRdb stores in-frame clones only, minus some. Seen here are 45,000 to 55,000 clones, roughly four fifths observed once, and the top ten hold roughly 1.7%. The CDR3 contains 19 residues. Single viable CD3+CD4+CD8-CD45RO+ cells were sorted as the memory CD4+ T cells. Donors' CMV status reflects serum IgG against pp150, pp28, p38, p52. This sequence originates from an adult in good health and CMV-seronegative. The rearrangement joins TRBV21-1 to TRBJ2-1; the table's TRBD1 call for D was not verified on the DNA. TRBV21-1 is assigned pseudogene status. Material: memory CD4+ T cells from blood. CDR3 bases: TGTGCCAGCAGCAAAGCCGTTAGTAGGGGGACGAGCTCCTACAATGAGCAGTTCTTC. Its protein is CASSKAVSRGTSSYNEQFF.